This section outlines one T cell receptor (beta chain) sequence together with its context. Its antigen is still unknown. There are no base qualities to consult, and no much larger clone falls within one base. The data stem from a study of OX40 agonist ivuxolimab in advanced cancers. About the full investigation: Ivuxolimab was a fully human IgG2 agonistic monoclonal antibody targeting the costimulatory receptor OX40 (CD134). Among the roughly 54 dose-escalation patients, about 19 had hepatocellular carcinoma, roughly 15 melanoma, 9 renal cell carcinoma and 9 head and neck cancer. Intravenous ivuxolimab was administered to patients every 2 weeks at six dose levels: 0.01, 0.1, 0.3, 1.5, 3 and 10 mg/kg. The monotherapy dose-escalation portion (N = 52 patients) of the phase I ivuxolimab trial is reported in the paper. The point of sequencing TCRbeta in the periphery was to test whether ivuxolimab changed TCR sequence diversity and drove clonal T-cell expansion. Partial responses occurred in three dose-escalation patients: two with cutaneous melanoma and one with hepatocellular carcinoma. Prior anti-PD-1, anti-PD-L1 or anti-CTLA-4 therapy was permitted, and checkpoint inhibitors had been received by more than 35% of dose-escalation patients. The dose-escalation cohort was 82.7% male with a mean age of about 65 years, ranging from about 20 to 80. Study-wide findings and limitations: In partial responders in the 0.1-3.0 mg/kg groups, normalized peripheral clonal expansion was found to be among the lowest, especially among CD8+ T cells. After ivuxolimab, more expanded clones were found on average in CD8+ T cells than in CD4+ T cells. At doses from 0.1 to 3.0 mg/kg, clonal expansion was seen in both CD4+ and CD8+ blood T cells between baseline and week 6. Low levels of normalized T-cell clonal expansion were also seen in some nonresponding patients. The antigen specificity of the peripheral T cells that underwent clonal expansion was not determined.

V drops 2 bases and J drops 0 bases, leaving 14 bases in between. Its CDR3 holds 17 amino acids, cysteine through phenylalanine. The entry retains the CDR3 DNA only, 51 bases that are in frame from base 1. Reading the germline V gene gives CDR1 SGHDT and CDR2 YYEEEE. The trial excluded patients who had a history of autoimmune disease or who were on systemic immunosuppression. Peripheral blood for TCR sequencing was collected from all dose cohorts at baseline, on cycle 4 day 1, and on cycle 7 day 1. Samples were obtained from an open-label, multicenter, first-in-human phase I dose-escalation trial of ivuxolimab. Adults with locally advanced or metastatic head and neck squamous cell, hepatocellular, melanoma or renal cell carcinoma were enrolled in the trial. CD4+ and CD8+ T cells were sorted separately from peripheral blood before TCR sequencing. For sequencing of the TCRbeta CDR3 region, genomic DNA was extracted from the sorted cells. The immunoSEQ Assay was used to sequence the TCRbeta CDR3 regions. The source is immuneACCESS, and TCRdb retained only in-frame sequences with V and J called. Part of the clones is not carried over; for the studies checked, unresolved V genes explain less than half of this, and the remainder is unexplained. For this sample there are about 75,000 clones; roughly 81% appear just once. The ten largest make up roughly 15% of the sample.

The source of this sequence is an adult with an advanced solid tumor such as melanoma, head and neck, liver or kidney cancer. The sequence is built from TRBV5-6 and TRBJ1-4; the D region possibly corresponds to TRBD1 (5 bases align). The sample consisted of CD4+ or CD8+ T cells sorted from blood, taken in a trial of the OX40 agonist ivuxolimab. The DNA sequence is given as TGTGCCAGCAGCTTACGCAGGGACTTGGCAACTAATGAAAAACTGTTTTTT. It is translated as CASSLRRDLATNEKLFF.